The next 26 T cell receptor beta chains were all read from a single sample in a study of cytomegalovirus exposure and HLA in healthy donors. With 60 Vbeta and 13 Jbeta primers, the PCR was carried out. Some clones are missing from TCRdb's copy, which holds only in-frame ones; the method was immunoSEQ multiplex PCR. In the table there are more than 150,000 clones, around 80% of which are singletons. Sequencing was carried out using PBMCs. The source of these receptors is a woman in her 30s in good health and CMV-seronegative.

V gene TRBV5-1 combines with J gene TRBJ1-3; D may be TRBD1 (5 bases). This CDR3 region has 15 residues. The germline V and J ends were trimmed by 0 bases and 1 base, with 8 bases remaining between them. Germline assignment: CDR1 SGHRS and CDR2 YFSETQ. The CDR3 protein is CASSLGGLSGNTIYF. CDR3 nucleotides: TGCGCCAGCAGCTTGGGGGGCCTATCTGGAAACACCATATATTTT.

The rearrangement uses TRBV19 and TRBJ1-1; no reliable D call. Trimming shortened V by 5 bases and J by 0 bases, and 4 bases separated the two germline ends. The length of the CDR3 is 12 residues. Germline V gene sequence: CDR1 LNHDA, CDR2 SQIVND (reference sequence). The CDR3 loop is CASSLMNTEAFF. The CDR3 DNA follows: TGTGCCAGTAGTTTAATGAACACTGAAGCTTTCTTT.

This clone was detected only once. The chain joins TRBV7-3 to TRBJ2-7; unclear D gene. CDR3 size: 13 residues. The V and J ends lost 2 bases and 0 bases respectively, with 5 bases between them. Germline CDR1 is SGHTA and CDR2 is FQGTGA. The CDR3 region has the DNA TGTGCCAGCAGCTTATACTCCTCCTACGAGCAGTACTTC. This translates into CASSLYSSYEQYF. The whole variable domain, remainder taken from reference TRBV7-3 and TRBJ2-7, is GAGVSQTPSNKVTEKGKYVELRCDPISGHTALYWYRQSLGQGPEFLIYFQGTGAADDSGLPNDRFFAVRPEGSVSTLKIQRTERGDSAVYLCASSLYSSYEQYFGPGTRLTVT.

This clone was seen a single time. V gene TRBV6-5 combines with J gene TRBJ1-4; 7 bases are shared with TRBD1. The CDR3 covers 14 residues. CDR1 and CDR2 (germline): MNHEY, SVGAGI. Trimming at V came to 6 bases and at J to 5 bases, leaving 6 bases not matched to a gene. CDR3 protein: CASSRTGGNEKLFF. The CDR3 DNA sequence: TGTGCCAGCAGCCGGACAGGAGGAAATGAAAAACTGTTTTTT.

This clone was observed once. This sample includes further DNA sequences coding for the same CDR3. This chain uses TRBV5-1 with TRBJ1-2; 10 bases line up with TRBD1. Trimming took 0 bases from V and 3 from J; bases not matched to a gene: 2. CDR3 length: 15 residues. Germline V CDR1 and CDR2: SGHRS, YFSETQ. The CDR3 loop reads CASSLEGQGDYGYTF. In nucleotides, the CDR3 is TGCGCCAGCAGCTTGGAAGGACAGGGGGACTATGGCTACACCTTC.

The chain links TRBV15 to TRBJ1-1; the D is unclear. The CDR3 runs 15 residues. V lost 0 bases and J lost 1, with 9 bases in between. CDR1 and CDR2 (germline): LNHNV, YYDKDF (reference sequence). Written as DNA, the CDR3 is TGTGCCACCAGCAGAGATATCGGGGAGAACACTGAAGCTTTCTTT. It translates to CATSRDIGENTEAFF.

The chain is built from TRBV6-5 and TRBJ1-6; TRBD1 agrees at 7 bases. The germline gives CDR1 MNHEY, CDR2 SVGAGI. CDR3 length: 16 amino acids. J gave up 4 bases and V 2 bases, and 5 bases lay outside the gene matches. The CDR3 protein is CASSYSPTGYNSPLHF. The CDR3 DNA reads TGTGCCAGCAGTTACAGCCCGACAGGGTATAATTCACCCCTCCACTTT.

The V gene is TRBV19, the J gene TRBJ2-2; D call uncertain. The CDR3 consists of 17 residues. Germline CDR1 LNHDA, CDR2 SQIVND (reference sequence). The germline V and J ends were trimmed by 2 bases and 3 bases, with 16 bases remaining between them. The CDR3 is CASSIRQARIYTGELFF. The CDR3 DNA is TGTGCCAGTAGTATAAGGCAGGCTCGAATTTACACCGGGGAGCTGTTTTTT. The whole variable domain, remainder taken from reference TRBV19 and TRBJ2-2, is DGGITQSPKYLFRKEGQNVTLSCEQNLNHDAMYWYRQDPGQGLRLIYYSQIVNDFQKGDIAEGYSVSREKKESFPLTVTSAQKNPTAFYLCASSIRQARIYTGELFFGEGSRLTVL.

CDR3: CSVRMAGSNTEAFF. The DNA of the CDR3 is TGCAGCGTCCGAATGGCAGGGTCGAACACTGAAGCTTTCTTT. This chain links TRBV29-1 with TRBJ1-1; tentative D call: TRBD1 (5 bases). Trimming took off 6 bases at V and 1 base at J, with 15 bases between the two ends. The CDR3 sequence is 14 residues long. Germline V gene lookup returns CDR1 SQVTM and CDR2 ANQGSEA.

The chain carries TRBV14 and TRBJ2-1, with TRBD2 matching 10 bases. The CDR3 is 17 residues long. Trimming at V came to 3 bases and at J to 6 bases, leaving 11 bases not matched to a gene. CDR1 is SGHDN, CDR2 FVKESK, per germline. The CDR3: CASSQTLAGGPFNEQFF. The CDR3 coding sequence is TGTGCCAGCAGCCAGACCTTAGCGGGGGGCCCCTTCAATGAGCAGTTCTTC.

The V gene is TRBV19, the J gene TRBJ1-2, with D possibly TRBD1 on 6 matching bases. CDR3 size: 15 residues. Deletions cut 9 bases from V and 3 bases from J, with 20 bases between. Per germline, CDR1 LNHDA and CDR2 SQIVND (reference sequence). The CDR3 is CASGLWGGQDYGYTF. The CDR3 region has the DNA TGTGCCAGCGGCCTTTGGGGGGGCCAAGACTATGGCTACACCTTC.

This sequence joins TRBV11-2 and TRBJ1-5, with D uncertain. This CDR3 has 13 residues. Germline V gene lookup returns CDR1 SGHAT and CDR2 FQNNGV. Trimming cost V 0 bases and J 7 bases, with 7 bases left between them. Written as DNA, the CDR3 is TGTGCCAGCAGCTTAGATCGGAGCCAGCCCCAGCATTTT. Translating gives CASSLDRSQPQHF.

This clone was seen more than once but under ten times. V usage is TRBV30 and J usage is TRBJ2-1; maybe TRBD2 (5 bases). V was shortened by 0 bases and J by 3 bases, with 12 bases between the two germline ends. The CDR3 contains 15 residues. The germline V gene encodes CDR1 GTSNPN and CDR2 SVGIG (reference sequence). CDR3 amino acids: CAWSVVGNLYNEQFF. CDR3 DNA: TGTGCCTGGAGTGTGGTCGGGAACCTCTACAATGAGCAGTTCTTC.

The DNA for the CDR3 is TGCGCCAGCAGCCACGACAGGGAGTACGAGCAGTACTTC. This sequence encodes CASSHDREYEQYF. The chain links TRBV4-3 to TRBJ2-7, with 7 bases matching TRBD1. CDR1 is LGHNA, CDR2 YSLEER, per germline. This CDR3 contains 13 residues. With 3 bases clipped from V and 4 bases from J, the junction kept 3 bases outside the gene matches.

The J gene is TRBJ2-5, the V gene TRBV6-4; D may be TRBD2 (5 bases). V lost 7 bases and J lost 1, with 10 bases in between. The CDR3 runs 13 residues. Germline loops: CDR1 MRHNA, CDR2 SNTAGT. CDR3 bases: TGTGCCAGCAATAAGCGGCTCCAAGAGACCCAGTACTTC. This sequence encodes CASNKRLQETQYF.

The chain recombines TRBV19 with TRBJ1-1; D gene ambiguous. The CDR3 totals 15 residues. Trimming took 3 bases from V and 1 from J, leaving 12 bases between them. CDR1 is LNHDA, CDR2 SQIVND, per germline (reference sequence). The CDR3 DNA is TGTGCCAGTAGTATTTTGGGCGGGAGGAACACTGAAGCTTTCTTT. Protein product: CASSILGGRNTEAFF.

The chain couples TRBV2 to TRBJ1-1; 7 bases are a match to TRBD1. Trimming removed 6 bases from V and 9 bases from J; junction bases left unmatched: 22. The germline gives CDR1 SNHLY, CDR2 FYNNEI. The CDR3 consists of 17 residues. CDR3 residues: CASSDRQGLASSPKAFF. CDR3 DNA: TGTGCCAGCAGCGATAGACAGGGTTTAGCCAGTAGCCCAAAAGCTTTCTTT.

The V and J genes are TRBV2 and TRBJ2-3, with TRBD1 matching 7 bases. CDR1 and CDR2 from the germline V gene are SNHLY and FYNNEI. The CDR3 length is 14 residues. V gave up 3 bases and J gave up 3 bases; unmatched junction bases: 3. The CDR3 DNA is TGTGCCAGCAGTGAGGGCAGGGGGACAGATACGCAGTATTTT. Amino acid sequence: CASSEGRGTDTQYF.

The chain has TRBV6-1 and TRBJ2-7, with 11 bases identical to TRBD1. The trim removed 9 bases at V and 5 bases at J, leaving 3 bases unmatched. Per germline, CDR1 MNHNS and CDR2 SASEGT. The CDR3 runs 12 residues. The CDR3 sequence: CASGQGANEQYF. As DNA, the CDR3 is TGTGCCAGTGGACAGGGGGCGAACGAGCAGTACTTC.

The CDR3 region is CARSYAWGDQPQHF. The DNA for the CDR3 is TGTGCCAGAAGCTATGCCTGGGGGGATCAGCCCCAGCATTTT. This sequence joins TRBV5-3 and TRBJ1-5, with a weak D call TRBD1 (5 bases). TRBV5-3 counts as an open reading frame of uncertain function. The V end was cut by 3 bases, the J end by 5 bases, with 12 bases between. The CDR3 is 14 residues long.

This clone was found a few times. V gene TRBV15 combines with J gene TRBJ2-7; 10 bases align to TRBD2. The CDR3 consists of 17 residues. CDR1 LNHNV and CDR2 YYDKDF come from the germline V gene (reference sequence). Trimming cost V 6 bases and J 0 bases; bases outside gene matches: 11. The CDR3 here is CATSRPGLAPDSYEQYF. DNA of the CDR3: TGTGCCACCAGTCGACCGGGACTAGCGCCAGACTCCTACGAGCAGTACTTC.

V and J are TRBV7-9 and TRBJ2-1; TRBD1 matches 9 bases. Germline trimming cut 2 bases from V and 7 bases from J; bases unmatched to any gene: 9. This CDR3 comprises 16 residues. CDR1 and CDR2 (germline): SEHNR, FQNEAQ (reference sequence). CDR3 sequence: CASSLPPRDRENEQFF. Written as DNA, the CDR3 is TGTGCCAGCAGCTTACCGCCTCGGGACAGGGAGAATGAGCAGTTCTTC. Full variable domain (missing parts from reference TRBV7-9 and TRBJ2-1): DTGVSQNPRHKITKRGQNVTFRCDPISEHNRLYWYRQTLGQGPEFLTYFQNEAQLEKSRLLSDRFSAERPKGSFSTLEIQRTEQGDSAMYLCASSLPPRDRENEQFFGPGTRLTVL.

This chain uses TRBV15 with TRBJ2-1; 11 nucleotides line up with TRBD1. This CDR3 contains 15 residues. Germline CDR1 and CDR2: LNHNV and YYDKDF (reference sequence). The V segment lost 4 bases and the J segment 7 bases; nucleotides outside the gene matches: 6. The CDR3: CATSIRDRGGNEQFF. CDR3 DNA: TGTGCCACCAGCATTCGGGACAGGGGGGGGAATGAGCAGTTCTTC.

The chain combines TRBV4-3 with TRBJ2-3; 8 bases map to TRBD2. Germline V gives CDR1 LGHNA, CDR2 YSLEER. J gave up 0 bases and V 0 bases, and 5 bases lay outside the gene matches. The CDR3 is 17 residues long. This CDR3 reads CASSQEPGGASTDTQYF. CDR3 sequence (DNA): TGCGCCAGCAGCCAAGAGCCGGGGGGGGCTAGCACAGATACGCAGTATTTT.

This clone showed up just a few times. The CDR3 nucleotides are TGTGCCAGCAGTGATTGGTCGGGTGGCGAGCAGTACTTC. It codes for CASSDWSGGEQYF. The V gene is TRBV2, the J gene TRBJ2-7; no clear D gene. Germline values: CDR1 SNHLY, CDR2 FYNNEI. The CDR3 runs 13 residues. V dropped 3 bases and J dropped 6 bases, with 12 bases sitting between them. The variable domain in full, with the rest retrieved from reference TRBV2 and TRBJ2-7, is EPEVTQTPSHQVTQMGQEVILRCVPISNHLYFYWYRQILGQKVEFLVSFYNNEISEKSEIFDDQFSVERPDGSNFTLKIRSTKLEDSAMYFCASSDWSGGEQYFGPGTRLTVT.

This chain links TRBV18 with TRBJ1-5; TRBD1 matches at 8 bases. The CDR3 has 16 residues. With 3 bases clipped from V and 5 bases from J, the junction kept 9 bases outside the gene matches. The V gene's germline CDR1 is KGHSH and CDR2 LQKENI. Written as DNA, the CDR3 is TGTGCCAGCTCACCTCGACAGGGGTCCCCAGATCAGCCCCAGCATTTT. Amino acids: CASSPRQGSPDQPQHF.